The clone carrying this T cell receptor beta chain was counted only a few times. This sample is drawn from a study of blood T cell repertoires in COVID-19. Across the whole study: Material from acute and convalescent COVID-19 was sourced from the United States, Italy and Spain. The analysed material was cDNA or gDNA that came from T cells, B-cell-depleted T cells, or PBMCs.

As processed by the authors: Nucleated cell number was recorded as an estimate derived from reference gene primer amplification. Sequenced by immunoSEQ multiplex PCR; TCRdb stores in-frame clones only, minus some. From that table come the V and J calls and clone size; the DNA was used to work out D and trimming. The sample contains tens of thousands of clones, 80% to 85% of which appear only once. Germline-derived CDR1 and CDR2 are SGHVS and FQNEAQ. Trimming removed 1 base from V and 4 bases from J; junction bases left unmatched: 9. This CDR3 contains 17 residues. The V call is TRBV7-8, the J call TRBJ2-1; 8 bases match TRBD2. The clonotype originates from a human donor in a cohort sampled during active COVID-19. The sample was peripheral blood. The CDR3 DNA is TGTGCCAGCAGCTTAGAGGGAAGCGGGGGCCGGTACAATGAGCAGTTCTTC. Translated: CASSLEGSGGRYNEQFF.